This passage covers 26 T cell receptor beta chains from one sample sequenced in a study of T-cell memory formation after mild COVID-19. TCRdb ran MiXCR on the 5' RACE reads and lists one entry per CDR3 protein. The sample carries some 320,000 distinct CDR3 sequences, roughly 15% recorded once. Sequencing input: PBMCs or a T cell subset sorted from them (not recorded which). The receptors shown here come from a man younger than 30 who had mild COVID-19 (a few samples of this study predate the infection). Cell type and time point are not known.

This clonotype was found a few times. This chain joins TRBV9 and TRBJ2-1; 11 nucleotides match TRBD2. In germline, CDR1 is SGDLS, CDR2 YYNGEE. The CDR3 consists of 15 residues. Unmatched junction bases numbered 6, after V lost 2 bases and J lost 8 bases. The CDR3 DNA is TGTGCCAGCAGCGTGGCTAGCGGGGGGTTGGATGAGCAGTTCTTC. Translating it yields CASSVASGGLDEQFF.

The chain carries TRBV6-5 and TRBJ2-2, with D possibly called TRBD1 or TRBD2 (5 bases each). V was trimmed by 2 bases and J by 6 bases, leaving 19 bases between them. In germline, CDR1 is MNHEY, CDR2 SVGAGI. The CDR3 sequence is 17 residues long. The CDR3 is CASSYTTGTGTAGELFF. The CDR3, as DNA: TGTGCCAGCAGTTACACCACCGGGACGGGTACGGCCGGGGAGCTGTTTTTT.

The rearrangement links TRBV4-1 to TRBJ1-2; D remains ambiguous. V gave up 3 bases and J gave up 5 bases, with 13 bases separating them. The CDR3 contains 14 residues. CDR1 and CDR2 from the germline V gene are MGHRA and YSYEKL. CDR3 protein: CASSQVVGDYGYTF. Here the CDR3 DNA reads TGCGCCAGCAGCCAGGTGGTTGGGGATTATGGCTACACCTTC.

This chain joins TRBV6-1 and TRBJ2-1; D is perhaps TRBD1 or TRBD2 (5 bases each). The CDR3 spans 14 residues. Germline V gene sequence: CDR1 MNHNS, CDR2 SASEGT. V dropped 1 base and J dropped 6 bases, with 10 bases sitting between them. The CDR3 DNA follows: TGTGCCAGCAGTGAAGGGGACCTTTTCAATGAGCAGTTCTTC. As protein: CASSEGDLFNEQFF.

This clonotype showed up many times. The chain joins TRBV6-2 or TRBV6-3 to TRBJ2-2; 7 nucleotides align to TRBD2. This CDR3 contains 14 residues. With V trimmed by 2 bases and J by 7 bases, 4 bases remained unmatched. The germline CDR1 and CDR2 sequences are MNHEY and SVGEGT. This CDR3 reads CASSYGDYRGELFF. CDR3 coding DNA: TGTGCCAGCAGTTACGGGGACTACCGCGGGGAGCTGTTTTTT.

V gene TRBV12-3 or TRBV12-4 combines with J gene TRBJ2-3; 7 nucleotides match TRBD2. J was trimmed by 7 bases and V by 7 bases; bases with no gene match: 5. The length of the CDR3 is 12 residues. CDR3 residues: CASTWGGYTQYF. The CDR3 coding sequence is TGTGCCAGCACCTGGGGGGGATATACGCAGTATTTT.

The V gene is TRBV21-1, the J gene TRBJ1-3; TRBD1 was called by the table and not checked on the DNA. TRBV21-1 is designated a pseudogene. This CDR3 has 13 amino acids. The CDR3 nucleotides read TGTGCCAGCAGCCAACTCGGGGGTTACACCATATATTTT. Amino acid sequence: CASSQLGGYTIYF.

This clonotype was found a few times. V gene TRBV6-2 or TRBV6-3 combines with J gene TRBJ1-1; TRBD1 matches 7 bases. Trimming at V came to 4 bases and at J to 11 bases, leaving 13 bases not matched to a gene. CDR1 MNHEY and CDR2 SVGEGT come from the germline V gene. This CDR3 has 14 amino acids. CDR3 DNA: TGTGCCAGCAGTTCTCTTCGGACTGACAGGGACGCTTTCTTT. Translating it yields CASSSLRTDRDAFF.

The table lists this clonotype with a few counts. The V call is TRBV4-2, the J call TRBJ2-1; 13 nucleotides line up with TRBD2. The CDR3 runs 15 residues. CDR1 LGHNA and CDR2 YNFKEQ come from the germline V gene. The junction had 3 bases not matched to a gene; V was cut back by 4 bases and J by 6 bases. CDR3 loop: CASSPTSGGINEQFF. The DNA for the CDR3 is TGTGCCAGCAGCCCGACTAGCGGGGGGATCAATGAGCAGTTCTTC.

The chain carries TRBV27 and TRBJ2-7, with a possible D match to TRBD1 (6 bases). Germline V gives CDR1 MNHEY, CDR2 SMNVEV (reference sequence). With 2 bases removed from V and 7 bases from J, the gap between germline ends came to 15 bases. The CDR3 totals 14 residues. The CDR3 is CASSLPGGGKEQYF. The DNA for the CDR3 is TGTGCCAGCAGTTTACCTGGGGGCGGAAAAGAGCAGTACTTC.

In this sample, this clonotype turned up a few times. The rearrangement joins TRBV11-2 to TRBJ2-1; 11 positions match TRBD2. The germline gives CDR1 SGHAT, CDR2 FQNNGV. The V and J ends lost 0 bases and 5 bases, in that order; junction bases with no gene match: 6. This CDR3 comprises 17 residues. The CDR3 spells CASSLDLVAGGHNEQFF. CDR3 in DNA: TGTGCCAGCAGCTTAGATTTAGTAGCGGGGGGGCACAATGAGCAGTTCTTC.

A word on this clonotype: This CDR3 fails to terminate in the conserved phenylalanine or tryptophan, so it likely reflects a read error. V and J are TRBV7-9 and TRBJ2-1, with 10 nucleotides matching TRBD2. Germline V lookup: CDR1 SEHNR, CDR2 FQNEAQ (reference sequence). V was clipped by 5 bases and J by 8 bases; unmatched bases: 12. CDR3 length equals 16 residues. The DNA for the CDR3 is TGTGCCAGCAGCACGATCGCTAGCGGGGGTTGGTATGAGCAGTTCTTA. Residues: CASSTIASGGWYEQFL.

This clonotype was seen only a few times. The CDR3 ends on some other residue instead of the conserved phenylalanine or tryptophan, so this is likely a read error. It is unclear where the CDR3 begins or ends on the DNA, so no DNA is shown, and the CDR3 is as TCRdb lists it. The chain carries TRBV5-1 and TRBJ2-3; the table calls TRBD1, which could not be checked here. The germline CDR1 and CDR2 sequences are SGHRS and YFSETQ. The CDR3 is 10 residues long, counting both termini. CDR3 loop: CASTFRSCPA.

The J gene is TRBJ1-2, the V gene TRBV6-6; 10 positions agree with TRBD1. The CDR3 consists of 15 residues. The germline V gene encodes CDR1 MNHNY and CDR2 SVGAGI (reference sequence). Trimming took 0 bases from V and 7 from J; bases not matched to a gene: 5. CDR3 bases: TGTGCCAGCAGTTACTCGCTTGACAGGGGGCTTGGCTACACCTTC. Protein product: CASSYSLDRGLGYTF.

There are many counts of this clonotype. The DNA of the CDR3 is TGCGCCAGCAGCCAAGACGGGGGATCGGGCCAGCCCCAGCATTTT. Amino acid sequence: CASSQDGGSGQPQHF. The chain is built from TRBV4-1 and TRBJ1-5, with D maybe TRBD1 (5 bases). The germline CDR1 and CDR2 sequences are MGHRA and YSYEKL. The CDR3 length is 15 residues. V lost 0 bases and J 7 bases, leaving 13 bases between the germline ends.

This clonotype was recorded many times. The chain joins TRBV7-2 to TRBJ1-1, with a weak D call TRBD1 (5 bases). The CDR3 consists of 15 residues. Trimming took 4 bases from V and 1 from J, leaving 13 bases between them. The germline V gene encodes CDR1 SGHTA and CDR2 FQGNSA. The CDR3 DNA reads TGTGCCAGCAGCTCGATGTCCCAGGGGAACACTGAAGCTTTCTTT. Its protein product is CASSSMSQGNTEAFF.

This clonotype was detected ten times or more. V is TRBV5-1 and J is TRBJ2-2, with 9 bases that match TRBD1. Germline V CDR1 and CDR2: SGHRS, YFSETQ. V trimming: 6 bases; J trimming: 6 bases; junction bases outside the gene matches: 15. The CDR3 covers 17 residues. CDR3 in DNA: TGCGCCAGCACCCTGAGGGGGGGACAGGGATCGGCCGGGGAGCTGTTTTTT. This sequence encodes CASTLRGGQGSAGELFF.

The table lists this clonotype with many counts. This sequence joins TRBV13 and TRBJ2-7; D ambiguous. Trimming left V 5 bases short and J 7 bases short, with 18 bases between. The germline gives CDR1 PRHDT, CDR2 FYEKMQ (reference sequence). The CDR3 runs 14 residues. This CDR3 reads CASSPGPPRREQYF. DNA for the CDR3: TGTGCCAGCAGCCCCGGGCCCCCAAGGCGGGAGCAGTACTTC.

This clonotype has only a few counts. The chain carries TRBV4-1 and TRBJ2-3, with D hard to call. CDR3 length: 15 amino acids. Germline values: CDR1 MGHRA, CDR2 YSYEKL. The ends were cut back, 0 bases at V and 3 bases at J, with 10 bases in the middle. CDR3 nucleotide sequence: TGCGCCAGCAGCCAAGAACGGGTCGAAACAGATACGCAGTATTTT. Protein sequence: CASSQERVETDTQYF.

The V and J genes are TRBV7-9 and TRBJ1-3, with D possibly being TRBD1 (5 bases). The germline V gene has CDR1 SEHNR and CDR2 FQNEAQ (reference sequence). CDR3 size: 16 residues. Trimming stripped 5 bases from V and 4 bases from J, with 18 bases between. CDR3 region: CASSPRLAGHGNTIYF. The CDR3 region has the DNA TGTGCCAGCAGCCCCCGTTTGGCAGGGCACGGAAACACCATATATTTT.

The gene calls are TRBV4-3 and TRBJ2-2, with 9 bases lining up with TRBD1. The CDR3 sequence is 15 residues long. Per the germline V gene, CDR1 is LGHNA and CDR2 is YSLEER. V trimming: 4 bases; J trimming: 6 bases; junction bases outside the gene matches: 6. CDR3 amino acids: CASSPGTGYAGELFF. The CDR3 DNA reads as TGCGCCAGCAGCCCCGGGACAGGGTATGCCGGGGAGCTGTTTTTT.

This clonotype was recorded a few times. The chain's CDR3 is CASSEPLGQGKDTQYF. In DNA form, the CDR3 reads TGTGCCAGCAGCGAACCGTTGGGACAGGGGAAAGATACGCAGTATTTT. The V call is TRBV7-3, the J call TRBJ2-3, with 10 bases fitting TRBD1. The germline V gene has CDR1 SGHTA and CDR2 FQGTGA. The CDR3 sequence is 16 residues long. V lost 5 bases and J lost 5; bases outside the gene matches: 10. Supplemented by reference TRBV7-3 and TRBJ2-3, the full variable domain reads GAGVSQTPSNKVTEKGKYVELRCDPISGHTALYWYRQSLGQGPEFLIYFQGTGAADDSGLPNDRFFAVRPEGSVSTLKIQRTERGDSAVYLCASSEPLGQGKDTQYFGPGTRLTVL.

This clonotype was counted between two and nine times. This chain joins TRBV12-3 or TRBV12-4 and TRBJ2-2; 8 positions agree with TRBD1. Unmatched junction bases numbered 3, after V lost 5 bases and J lost 7 bases. This CDR3 spans 13 amino acids. CDR3 in DNA: TGTGCCAGCAGTCGACAGGGGTTCGGGGAGCTGTTTTTT. Translating gives CASSRQGFGELFF.

This clonotype was detected many times. This chain connects TRBV5-1 to TRBJ2-1; the D gene is possibly TRBD2 (6 bases). The CDR3 spans 13 residues. Trimming cost V 1 base and J 8 bases, with 10 bases left between them. Germline CDR1 is SGHRS and CDR2 is YFSETQ. CDR3 nucleotides: TGCGCCAGCAGCTTGATTGGACTACATGAGCAGTTCTTC. It yields the protein CASSLIGLHEQFF.

This clonotype was found many times. The chain uses TRBV7-6 and TRBJ1-5; D uncertain. The CDR3 is 15 residues long. Germline V CDR1 and CDR2: SGHVS, FNYEAQ. V gave up 1 base and J gave up 0 bases, with 7 bases separating them. The CDR3 loop is CASSLGGNSNQPQHF. DNA of the CDR3: TGTGCCAGCAGCTTAGGGGGTAATAGCAATCAGCCCCAGCATTTT.

This CDR3 reads CASSRDRGVYGYTF. The CDR3 region has the DNA TGCGCCAGCAGCCGGGACAGGGGCGTCTATGGCTACACCTTC. V usage is TRBV5-1 and J usage is TRBJ1-2; 10 positions match TRBD1. The junction had 4 bases not matched to a gene; V was cut back by 4 bases and J by 4 bases. In germline, CDR1 is SGHRS, CDR2 YFSETQ. The CDR3 covers 14 residues.